These 20 T cell receptor beta chains share one sample of origin, sequenced in a study of blood T cell repertoires in COVID-19. Here immunoSEQ multiplex PCR was the method, and the copy in TCRdb shows in-frame clones only, minus some. The table shows 68,000 or so clones, with about nine tenths occurring only once. The sequenced material came from peripheral blood. These receptors were collected from a man aged 45-65 years with COVID-19, enrolled during active disease.

V gene TRBV3-1 (or the pseudogene TRBV3-2) combines with J gene TRBJ1-2, with a weak D call TRBD1 (6 bases). From germline, CDR1 is LGHDT and CDR2 YNNKEL (reference sequence). This CDR3 contains 17 residues. Trimming removed 3 bases at V and 4 bases at J, with 21 bases between. The CDR3, as DNA: TGTGCCAGCAGCCACAGTCCAGGGGATGGGTGGGGCTATGGCTACACCTTC. Its translation: CASSHSPGDGWGYGYTF.

The V gene is TRBV6-2 or TRBV6-3, the J gene TRBJ2-1, with D tentatively TRBD2 (6 bases). Germline-derived CDR1 and CDR2 are MNHEY and SVGEGT. The CDR3 length is 16 residues. The V end lost 4 bases, the J end lost 5 bases, and 18 bases lay between the germline ends. The CDR3 here is CASSSTGLGVHNEQFF. The CDR3 DNA sequence: TGTGCCAGCAGTTCCACGGGACTGGGGGTCCACAATGAGCAGTTCTTC.

For this clone: Other nucleotide sequences from this sample produce the same CDR3. The chain couples TRBV9 to TRBJ2-1; 8 bases map to TRBD2. Germline assignment: CDR1 SGDLS and CDR2 YYNGEE. CDR3 length: 15 residues. V shed 2 bases, J shed 0 bases, and the junction held 1 base outside the gene matches. The CDR3 nucleotides are TGTGCCAGCAGCGTGAGCGGGAGCTCCTACAATGAGCAGTTCTTC. It is translated as CASSVSGSSYNEQFF.

This CDR3 reads CASSQDGTSGSRTGELFF. Here the CDR3 DNA reads TGTGCCAGCAGCCAAGACGGGACTAGCGGGAGTAGGACCGGGGAGCTGTTTTTT. The chain has TRBV3-1 (or the pseudogene TRBV3-2) and TRBJ2-2; TRBD2 matches 14 bases. The CDR3 contains 18 residues. V dropped 0 bases and J dropped 5; count of bases not matched to a gene: 5. The germline V gene encodes CDR1 LGHDT and CDR2 YNNKEL (reference sequence).

The chain links TRBV6-5 to TRBJ1-4; D remains ambiguous. This CDR3 has 15 residues. CDR1 is MNHEY, CDR2 SVGAGI, per germline. Trimming shortened V by 2 bases and J by 6 bases, and 13 bases separated the two germline ends. The CDR3 is CASSYIAPRYEKLFF. In DNA form, the CDR3 reads TGTGCCAGCAGTTACATAGCCCCTCGCTATGAAAAACTGTTTTTT.

The rearrangement joins TRBV28 to TRBJ1-4; D is unclear. V gave up 1 base and J gave up 0 bases, with 6 bases separating them. The CDR3 totals 15 residues. The V gene's germline CDR1 is MDHEN and CDR2 SYDVKM. CDR3 sequence: CASSLYGATNEKLFF. The CDR3 nucleotides are TGTGCCAGCAGTTTATACGGGGCAACTAATGAAAAACTGTTTTTT.

The chain employs TRBV6-4 and TRBJ1-6; 7 bases line up with TRBD1. The CDR3 length is 16 residues. V was pared by 7 bases and J by 5 bases, with 11 bases of the junction left unmatched. In germline, CDR1 is MRHNA, CDR2 SNTAGT. The CDR3 here is CASKGQGGDNNSPLHF. The DNA of the CDR3 is TGTGCCAGCAAAGGTCAGGGGGGCGATAATAATTCACCCCTCCACTTT.

The rearrangement joins TRBV7-9 to TRBJ1-5; 9 bases are a match to TRBD1. The CDR3 has 16 amino acids. Germline V gives CDR1 SEHNR, CDR2 FQNEAQ (reference sequence). The trim removed 5 bases at V and 4 bases at J, leaving 9 bases unmatched. The CDR3 protein is CASSDGQGLANQPQHF. The CDR3, as DNA: TGTGCCAGCAGCGACGGACAGGGGTTGGCGAATCAGCCCCAGCATTTT. The whole variable domain, filled in from reference TRBV7-9 and TRBJ1-5, reads DTGVSQNPRHKITKRGQNVTFRCDPISEHNRLYWYRQTLGQGPEFLTYFQNEAQLEKSRLLSDRFSAERPKGSFSTLEIQRTEQGDSAMYLCASSDGQGLANQPQHFGDGTRLSIL.

The rearrangement links TRBV28 to TRBJ1-5, with TRBD1 as a possible D gene (6 bases). The CDR3 is 17 amino acids. Germline CDR1 reads MDHEN; CDR2 reads SYDVKM. V was clipped by 4 bases and J by 4 bases, with 20 bases between them. The CDR3 region is CASSSPGSTGKNQPQHF. CDR3 coding DNA: TGTGCCAGCAGTTCCCCAGGCTCGACAGGAAAGAATCAGCCCCAGCATTTT.

The rearrangement uses TRBV6-6 and TRBJ1-5, with 9 bases fitting TRBD1. The CDR3 has 14 residues. CDR1 is MNHNY, CDR2 SVGAGI, per germline (reference sequence). J lost 6 bases, V lost 7 bases, and 7 bases had no gene match. CDR3 coding DNA: TGTGCCAGCACTGGAGGGGGACAGGGTCAGCCCCAGCATTTT. It translates to CASTGGGQGQPQHF.

The chain uses TRBV3-1 (or the pseudogene TRBV3-2) and TRBJ1-6, with D perhaps matching TRBD1 (5 bases). The CDR3 is 17 residues long. Germline values: CDR1 LGHDT, CDR2 YNNKEL (reference sequence). The V gene lost 3 bases and the J gene lost 1 base, with 13 bases spanning the gap. The CDR3: CASSHKGMRSYNSPLHF. CDR3 coding DNA: TGTGCCAGCAGCCATAAGGGGATGAGGTCCTATAATTCACCCCTCCACTTT.

The rearrangement uses TRBV29-1 and TRBJ1-2; weak D call: TRBD1 (6 bases). The V and J ends lost 1 base and 0 bases respectively, with 12 bases between them. CDR3 length equals 15 residues. Germline V gene data show CDR1 as SQVTM and CDR2 as ANQGSEA. CDR3 amino acids: CSVEAVAGANYGYTF. In DNA form, the CDR3 reads TGCAGCGTTGAAGCTGTCGCAGGGGCTAACTATGGCTACACCTTC.

CDR3 region: CASSQGGGADTQYF. CDR3 coding DNA: TGCGCCAGCAGCCAAGGCGGGGGCGCAGATACGCAGTATTTT. J is TRBJ2-3 and V is TRBV4-3; a weak D match, TRBD2 (7 bases). The germline V gene has CDR1 LGHNA and CDR2 YSLEER. The CDR3 has 14 amino acids. Trimming shortened V by 1 base and J by 4 bases, and 9 bases separated the two germline ends.

The chain employs TRBV6-5 and TRBJ2-2; D unclear. CDR1 is MNHEY, CDR2 SVGAGI, per germline. Trimming removed 8 bases at V and 2 bases at J, with 12 bases between. This CDR3 is built from 14 residues. CDR3 nucleotide sequence: TGTGCCAGCGCTCCTACTTTAAACACCGGGGAGCTGTTTTTT. Translation: CASAPTLNTGELFF.

The chain is built from TRBV5-6 and TRBJ2-5; D is perhaps TRBD2 (6 bases). The CDR3 extends over 13 amino acids. Trimming shortened V by 4 bases and J by 5 bases, and 12 bases separated the two germline ends. The V gene's germline CDR1 is SGHDT and CDR2 YYEEEE. In DNA, the CDR3 is TGTGCCAGCAGCCTTACCGCGGGGGAGACCCAGTACTTC. The encoded protein is CASSLTAGETQYF.

The CDR3 region has the DNA TGTGCCAGCAGGGGACAGGGCGGTGAAAAACTGTTTTTT. Protein product: CASRGQGGEKLFF. The J gene is TRBJ1-4, the V gene TRBV2, with 9 bases lining up with TRBD1. The CDR3 runs 13 residues. V lost 6 bases and J lost 7; bases outside the gene matches: 3. Germline-derived CDR1 and CDR2 are SNHLY and FYNNEI. Full variable domain (outside the CDR3, taken from reference TRBV2 and TRBJ1-4): EPEVTQTPSHQVTQMGQEVILRCVPISNHLYFYWYRQILGQKVEFLVSFYNNEISEKSEIFDDQFSVERPDGSNFTLKIRSTKLEDSAMYFCASRGQGGEKLFFGSGTQLSVL.

This chain connects TRBV20-1 to TRBJ2-5; no clear D. Germline CDR1 DFQATT, CDR2 SNEGSKA (reference sequence). V was shortened by 4 bases and J by 7 bases, with 10 bases between the two germline ends. The CDR3 is made up of 11 amino acids. This CDR3 reads CSATVVRTQYF. The CDR3 DNA sequence: TGCAGTGCTACAGTGGTCAGGACCCAGTACTTC.

The rearrangement links TRBV5-4 to TRBJ2-1, with TRBD2 matching 13 bases. V lost 4 bases, J lost 3 bases, and 7 bases stayed unmatched. The CDR3 length is 17 residues. CDR1 and CDR2 (germline): SGHNT, YYREEE (reference sequence). CDR3 region: CASSPRTSGRRYNEQFF. CDR3 bases: TGTGCCAGCAGCCCCAGGACTAGCGGGAGACGCTACAATGAGCAGTTCTTC.

This chain uses TRBV18 with TRBJ2-2, with a tentative D call TRBD2 (6 bases). Trimming took off 4 bases at V and 1 base at J, with 7 bases between the two ends. Germline V gives CDR1 KGHSH, CDR2 LQKENI. This CDR3 has 14 amino acids. In DNA form, the CDR3 reads TGTGCCAGCTCACTCGGGAGGAACACCGGGGAGCTGTTTTTT. Translated: CASSLGRNTGELFF.

This clone appeared a single time. The genes are TRBV27 and TRBJ1-2; possibly TRBD1 for D (6 bases). Germline CDR1 reads MNHEY; CDR2 reads SMNVEV (reference sequence). This CDR3 comprises 14 residues. V was shortened by 4 bases and J by 4 bases, with 13 bases between the two germline ends. The CDR3 DNA reads as TGTGCCAGCAGTTCCCCCCTCAGGGGCTATGGCTACACCTTC. This sequence encodes CASSSPLRGYGYTF.